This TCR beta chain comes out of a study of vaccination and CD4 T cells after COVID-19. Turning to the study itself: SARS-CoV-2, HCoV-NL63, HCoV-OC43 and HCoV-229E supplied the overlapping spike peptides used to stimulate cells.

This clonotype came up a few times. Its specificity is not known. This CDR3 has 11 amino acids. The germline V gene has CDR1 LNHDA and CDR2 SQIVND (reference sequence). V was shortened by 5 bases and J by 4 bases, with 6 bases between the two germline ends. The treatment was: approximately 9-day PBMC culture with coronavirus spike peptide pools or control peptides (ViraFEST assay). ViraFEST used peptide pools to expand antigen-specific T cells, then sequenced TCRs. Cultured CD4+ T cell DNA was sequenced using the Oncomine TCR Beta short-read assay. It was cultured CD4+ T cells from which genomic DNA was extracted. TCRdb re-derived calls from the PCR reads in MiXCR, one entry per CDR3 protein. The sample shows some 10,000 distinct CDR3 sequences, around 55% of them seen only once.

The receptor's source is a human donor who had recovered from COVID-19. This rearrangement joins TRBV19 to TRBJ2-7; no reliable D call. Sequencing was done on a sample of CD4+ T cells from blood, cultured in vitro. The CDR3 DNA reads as TGTGCCAGTAGTTCTCATTACGAGCAGTACTTC. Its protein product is CASSSHYEQYF. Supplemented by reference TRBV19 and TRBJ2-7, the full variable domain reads DGGITQSPKYLFRKEGQNVTLSCEQNLNHDAMYWYRQDPGQGLRLIYYSQIVNDFQKGDIAEGYSVSREKKESFPLTVTSAQKNPTAFYLCASSSHYEQYFGPGTRLTVT.